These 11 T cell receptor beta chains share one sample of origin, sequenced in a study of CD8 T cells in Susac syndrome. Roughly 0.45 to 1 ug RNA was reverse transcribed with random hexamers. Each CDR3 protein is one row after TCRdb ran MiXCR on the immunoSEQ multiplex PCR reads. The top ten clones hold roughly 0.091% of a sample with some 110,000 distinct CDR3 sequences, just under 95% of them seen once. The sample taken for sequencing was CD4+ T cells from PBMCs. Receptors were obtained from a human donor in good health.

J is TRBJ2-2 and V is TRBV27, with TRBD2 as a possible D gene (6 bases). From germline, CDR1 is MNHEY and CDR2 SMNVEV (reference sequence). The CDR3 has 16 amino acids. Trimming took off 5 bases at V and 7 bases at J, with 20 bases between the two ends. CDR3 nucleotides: TGTGCCAGCAGTCCGCGTTGGAGGGCGGAGAGCGGGGAGCTGTTTTTT. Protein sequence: CASSPRWRAESGELFF.

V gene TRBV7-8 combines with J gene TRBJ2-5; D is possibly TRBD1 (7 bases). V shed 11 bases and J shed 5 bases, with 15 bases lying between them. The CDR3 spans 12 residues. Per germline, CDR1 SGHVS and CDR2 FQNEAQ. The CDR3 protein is CAGGGTPETQYF. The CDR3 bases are TGTGCCGGAGGGGGCACCCCGGAGACCCAGTACTTC.

The CDR3 sequence is CASSQSGRKRNEQFF. As DNA, the CDR3 is TGTGCCAGCAGCCAGAGCGGGCGGAAAAGGAATGAGCAGTTCTTC. The chain recombines TRBV12-1 with TRBJ2-1; the DNA was not used to check the table's D call, TRBD2. TRBV12-1 is classified as a pseudogene. This CDR3 has 15 residues.

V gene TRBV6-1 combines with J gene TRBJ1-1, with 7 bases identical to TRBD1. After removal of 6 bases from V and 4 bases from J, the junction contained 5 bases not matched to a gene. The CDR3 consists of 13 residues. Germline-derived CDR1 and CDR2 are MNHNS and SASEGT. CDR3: CASRLQGTTEAFF. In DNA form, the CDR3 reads TGTGCCAGCAGATTACAGGGGACCACTGAAGCTTTCTTT.

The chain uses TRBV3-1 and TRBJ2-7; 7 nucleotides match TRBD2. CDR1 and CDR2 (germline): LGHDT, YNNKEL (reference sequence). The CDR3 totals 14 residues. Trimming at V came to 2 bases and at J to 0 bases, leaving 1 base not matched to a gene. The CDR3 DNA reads TGTGCCAGCAGCCAACGCGGGAGCTCCTACGAGCAGTACTTC. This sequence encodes CASSQRGSSYEQYF.

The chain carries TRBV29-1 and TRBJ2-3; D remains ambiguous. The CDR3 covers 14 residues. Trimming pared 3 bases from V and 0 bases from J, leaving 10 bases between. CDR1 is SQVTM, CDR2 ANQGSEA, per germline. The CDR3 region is CSVDQAASTDTQYF. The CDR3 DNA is TGCAGCGTTGACCAAGCAGCTAGCACAGATACGCAGTATTTT.

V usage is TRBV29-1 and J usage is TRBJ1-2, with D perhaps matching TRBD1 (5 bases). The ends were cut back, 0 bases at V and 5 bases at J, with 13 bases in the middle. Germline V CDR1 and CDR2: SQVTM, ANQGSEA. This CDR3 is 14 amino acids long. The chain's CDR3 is CSVEDTGFGYGYTF. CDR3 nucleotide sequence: TGCAGCGTTGAAGATACAGGATTTGGGTATGGCTACACCTTC.

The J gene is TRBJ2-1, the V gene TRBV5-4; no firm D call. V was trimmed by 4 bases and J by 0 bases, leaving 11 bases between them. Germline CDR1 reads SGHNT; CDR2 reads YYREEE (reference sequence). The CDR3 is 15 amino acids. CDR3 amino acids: CASSQVIHSYNEQFF. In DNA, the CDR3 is TGTGCCAGCAGCCAGGTGATTCACTCCTACAATGAGCAGTTCTTC.

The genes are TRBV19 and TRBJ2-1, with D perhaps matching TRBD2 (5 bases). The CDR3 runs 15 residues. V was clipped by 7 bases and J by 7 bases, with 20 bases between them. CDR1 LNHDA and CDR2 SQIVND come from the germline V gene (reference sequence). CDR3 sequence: CASNPTIGEWNEQFF. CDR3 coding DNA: TGTGCCAGTAATCCTACGATTGGGGAGTGGAATGAGCAGTTCTTC.

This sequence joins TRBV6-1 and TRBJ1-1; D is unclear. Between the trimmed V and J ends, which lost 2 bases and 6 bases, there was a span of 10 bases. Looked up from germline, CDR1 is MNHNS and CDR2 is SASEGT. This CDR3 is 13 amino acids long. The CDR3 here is CASSELGTSEAFF. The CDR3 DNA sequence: TGTGCCAGCAGTGAACTAGGCACATCTGAAGCTTTCTTT.

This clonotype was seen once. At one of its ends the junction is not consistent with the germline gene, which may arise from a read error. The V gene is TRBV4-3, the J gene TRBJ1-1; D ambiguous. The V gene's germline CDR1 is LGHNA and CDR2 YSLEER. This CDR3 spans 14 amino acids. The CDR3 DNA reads TGCGCCAGCAGCCTTAGTAACCAGAACACTGAAGCTTCCTTT. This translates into CASSLSNQNTEASF.